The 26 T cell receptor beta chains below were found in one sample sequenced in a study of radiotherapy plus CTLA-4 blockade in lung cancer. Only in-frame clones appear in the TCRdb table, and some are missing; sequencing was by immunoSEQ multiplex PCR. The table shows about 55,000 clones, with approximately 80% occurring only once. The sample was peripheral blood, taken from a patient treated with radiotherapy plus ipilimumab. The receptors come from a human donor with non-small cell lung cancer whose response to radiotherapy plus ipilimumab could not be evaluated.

CDR3 nucleotide sequence: TGCGCCAGCAGCCACGACCTGGCGGACATCTCCTACGAGCAGTACTTC. Amino acids: CASSHDLADISYEQYF. V usage is TRBV5-1 and J usage is TRBJ2-7, with D possibly TRBD1 on 5 matching bases. Germline V gene data show CDR1 as SGHRS and CDR2 as YFSETQ. The CDR3 runs 16 residues. V dropped 4 bases and J dropped 0 bases, with 17 bases sitting between them.

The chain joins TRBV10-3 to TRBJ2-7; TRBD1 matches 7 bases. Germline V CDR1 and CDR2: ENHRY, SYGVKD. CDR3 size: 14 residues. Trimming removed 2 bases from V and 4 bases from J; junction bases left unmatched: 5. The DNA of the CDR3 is TGTGCCATCAGTGAGCCGGACAGGTTATACGAGCAGTACTTC. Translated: CAISEPDRLYEQYF.

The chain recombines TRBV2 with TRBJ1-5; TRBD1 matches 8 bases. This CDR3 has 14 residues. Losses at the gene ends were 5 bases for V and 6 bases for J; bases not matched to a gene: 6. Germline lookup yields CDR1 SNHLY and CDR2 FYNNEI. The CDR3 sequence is CASSQGAWGQPQHF. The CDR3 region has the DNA TGTGCCAGCAGTCAGGGGGCCTGGGGTCAGCCCCAGCATTTT.

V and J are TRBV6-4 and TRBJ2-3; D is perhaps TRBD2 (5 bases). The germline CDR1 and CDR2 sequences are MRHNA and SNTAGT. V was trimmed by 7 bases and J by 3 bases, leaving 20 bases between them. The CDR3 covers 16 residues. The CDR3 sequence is CASNVDWGAETDTQYF. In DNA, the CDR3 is TGTGCCAGCAACGTAGATTGGGGAGCGGAGACAGATACGCAGTATTTT.

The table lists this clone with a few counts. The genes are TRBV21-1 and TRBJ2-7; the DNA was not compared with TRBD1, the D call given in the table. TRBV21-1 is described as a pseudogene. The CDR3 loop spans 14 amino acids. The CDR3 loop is CASSNEDRANEQYF. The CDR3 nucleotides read TGTGCCAGCAGCAACGAGGACAGGGCAAACGAGCAGTACTTC.

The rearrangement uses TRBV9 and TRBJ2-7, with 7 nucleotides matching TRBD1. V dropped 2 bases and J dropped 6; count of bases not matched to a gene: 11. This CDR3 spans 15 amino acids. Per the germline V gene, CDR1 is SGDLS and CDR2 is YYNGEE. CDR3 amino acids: CASSVLGDSQGEQYF. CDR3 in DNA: TGTGCCAGCAGCGTCCTGGGGGACAGCCAGGGCGAGCAGTACTTC.

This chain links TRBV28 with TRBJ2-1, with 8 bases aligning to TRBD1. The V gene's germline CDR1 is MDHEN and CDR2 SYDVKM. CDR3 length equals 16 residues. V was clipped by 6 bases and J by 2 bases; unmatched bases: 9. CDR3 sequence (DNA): TGTGCCAGCAGCTCAATGGACAGGGTTCCCTACAATGAGCAGTTCTTC. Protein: CASSSMDRVPYNEQFF.

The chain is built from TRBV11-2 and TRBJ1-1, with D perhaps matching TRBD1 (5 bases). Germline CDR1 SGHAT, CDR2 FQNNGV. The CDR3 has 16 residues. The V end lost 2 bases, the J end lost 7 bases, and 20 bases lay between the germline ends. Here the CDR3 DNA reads TGTGCCAGCAGCTTAAGGGGCAGCATACCGGCGGATGAAGCTTTCTTT. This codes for CASSLRGSIPADEAFF.

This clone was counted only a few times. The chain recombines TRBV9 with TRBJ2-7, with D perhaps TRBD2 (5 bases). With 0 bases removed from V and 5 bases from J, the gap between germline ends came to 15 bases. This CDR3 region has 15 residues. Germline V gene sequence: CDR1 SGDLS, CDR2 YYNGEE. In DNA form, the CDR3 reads TGTGCCAGCAGCGTAGAGGCTAGCAGGTCCCACGAGCAGTACTTC. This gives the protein CASSVEASRSHEQYF.

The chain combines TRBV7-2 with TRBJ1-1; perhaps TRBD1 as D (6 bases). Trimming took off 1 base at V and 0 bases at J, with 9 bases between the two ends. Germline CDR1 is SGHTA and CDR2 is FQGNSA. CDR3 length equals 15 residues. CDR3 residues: CASSLEGGMNTEAFF. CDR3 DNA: TGTGCCAGCAGCTTAGAAGGGGGTATGAACACTGAAGCTTTCTTT.

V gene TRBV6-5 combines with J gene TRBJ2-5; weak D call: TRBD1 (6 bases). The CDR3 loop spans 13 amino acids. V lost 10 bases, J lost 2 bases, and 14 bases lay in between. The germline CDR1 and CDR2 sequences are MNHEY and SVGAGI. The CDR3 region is CATAQGPQETQYF. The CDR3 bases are TGTGCCACGGCCCAGGGGCCGCAAGAGACCCAGTACTTC.

For the CDR3, the DNA is TGTGCCAGTAGTATAGGTGGGACTAGCGGGGGAGAGACCCAGTACTTC. Translation gives CASSIGGTSGGETQYF. The chain couples TRBV19 to TRBJ2-5, with 14 nucleotides matching TRBD2. CDR3 size: 16 residues. Per the germline V gene, CDR1 is LNHDA and CDR2 is SQIVND (reference sequence). V shed 1 base and J 4 bases; nucleotides not matched to a gene: 2.

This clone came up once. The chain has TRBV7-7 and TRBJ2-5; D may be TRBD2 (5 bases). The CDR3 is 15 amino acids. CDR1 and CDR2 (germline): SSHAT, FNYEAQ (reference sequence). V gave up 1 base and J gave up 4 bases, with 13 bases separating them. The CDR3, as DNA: TGTGCCAGCAGCTTAGGGTCGGGGTCGGCAGAGACCCAGTACTTC. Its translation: CASSLGSGSAETQYF.

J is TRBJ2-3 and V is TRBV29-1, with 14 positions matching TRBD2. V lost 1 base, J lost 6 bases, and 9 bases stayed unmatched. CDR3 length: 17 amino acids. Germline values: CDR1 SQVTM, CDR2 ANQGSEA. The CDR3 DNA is TGCAGCGTTGAAGGGGGTGGACTAGCGGGGGGAACCGATACGCAGTATTTT. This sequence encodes CSVEGGGLAGGTDTQYF.

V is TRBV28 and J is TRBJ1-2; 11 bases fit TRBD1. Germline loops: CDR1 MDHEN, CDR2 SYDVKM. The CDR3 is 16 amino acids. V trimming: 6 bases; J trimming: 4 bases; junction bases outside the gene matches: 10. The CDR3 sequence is CASRMDRGLGGYGYTF. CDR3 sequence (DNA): TGTGCCAGCAGGATGGACAGGGGGCTCGGGGGCTATGGCTACACCTTC.

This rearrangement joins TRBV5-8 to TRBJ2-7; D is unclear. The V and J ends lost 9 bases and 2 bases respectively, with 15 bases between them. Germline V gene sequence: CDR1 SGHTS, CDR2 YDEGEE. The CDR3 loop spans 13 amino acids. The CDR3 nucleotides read TGTGCCACCCATGCGACGAGGACCTACGAGCAGTACTTC. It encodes CATHATRTYEQYF.

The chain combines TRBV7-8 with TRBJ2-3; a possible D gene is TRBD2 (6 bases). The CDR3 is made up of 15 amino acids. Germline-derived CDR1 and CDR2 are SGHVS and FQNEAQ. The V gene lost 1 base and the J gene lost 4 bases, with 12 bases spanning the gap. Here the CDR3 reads CASSLVGGMADTQYF. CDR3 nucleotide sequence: TGTGCCAGCAGCTTAGTTGGGGGGATGGCAGATACGCAGTATTTT.

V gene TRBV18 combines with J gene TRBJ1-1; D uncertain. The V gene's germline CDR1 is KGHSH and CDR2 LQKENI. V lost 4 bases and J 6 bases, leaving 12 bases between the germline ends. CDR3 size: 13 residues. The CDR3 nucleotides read TGTGCCAGCTCACAAATGGAGGACTCTGAAGCTTTCTTT. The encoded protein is CASSQMEDSEAFF.

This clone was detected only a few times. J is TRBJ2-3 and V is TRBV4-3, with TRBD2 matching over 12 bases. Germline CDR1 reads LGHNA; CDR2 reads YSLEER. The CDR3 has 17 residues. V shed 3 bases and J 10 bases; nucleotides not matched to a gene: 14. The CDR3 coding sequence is TGCGCCAGCAGCCAGAGTCTAGCGGGAGGGCCCCTTCTGGCGCAGTATTTT. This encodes CASSQSLAGGPLLAQYF.

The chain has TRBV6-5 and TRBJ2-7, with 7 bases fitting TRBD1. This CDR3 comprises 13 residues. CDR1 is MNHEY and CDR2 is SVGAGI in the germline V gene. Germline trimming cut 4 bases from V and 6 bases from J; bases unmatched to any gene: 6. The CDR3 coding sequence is TGTGCCAGCAGTTCAACAGGGGTCCGCGAGCAGTACTTC. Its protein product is CASSSTGVREQYF.

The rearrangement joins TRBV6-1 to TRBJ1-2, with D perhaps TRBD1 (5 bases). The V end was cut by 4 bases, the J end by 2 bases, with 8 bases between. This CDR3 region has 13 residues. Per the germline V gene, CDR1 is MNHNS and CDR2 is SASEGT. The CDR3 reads CASSGRQNYGYTF. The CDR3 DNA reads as TGTGCCAGCAGTGGTAGACAGAACTATGGCTACACCTTC.

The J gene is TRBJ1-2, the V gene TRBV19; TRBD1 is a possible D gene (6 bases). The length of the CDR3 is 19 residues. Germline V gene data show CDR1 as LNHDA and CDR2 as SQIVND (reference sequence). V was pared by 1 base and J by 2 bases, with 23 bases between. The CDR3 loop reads CASSIGVGQSWSLNYGYTF. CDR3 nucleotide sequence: TGTGCCAGTAGTATAGGCGTAGGACAGTCTTGGAGTCTAAACTATGGCTACACCTTC.

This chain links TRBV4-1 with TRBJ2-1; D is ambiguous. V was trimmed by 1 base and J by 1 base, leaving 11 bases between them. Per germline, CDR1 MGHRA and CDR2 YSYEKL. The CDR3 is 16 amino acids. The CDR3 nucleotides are TGCGCCAGCAGCCAAGTGGCAGTGATATCCTACAATGAGCAGTTCTTC. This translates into CASSQVAVISYNEQFF.

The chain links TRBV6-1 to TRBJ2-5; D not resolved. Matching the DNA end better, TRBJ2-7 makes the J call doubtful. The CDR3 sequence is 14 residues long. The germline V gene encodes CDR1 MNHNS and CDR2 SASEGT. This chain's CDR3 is CASTSRGRYYEQYF. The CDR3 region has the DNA TGTGCCAGCACTTCGCGAGGAAGATACTACGAGCAGTACTTC.

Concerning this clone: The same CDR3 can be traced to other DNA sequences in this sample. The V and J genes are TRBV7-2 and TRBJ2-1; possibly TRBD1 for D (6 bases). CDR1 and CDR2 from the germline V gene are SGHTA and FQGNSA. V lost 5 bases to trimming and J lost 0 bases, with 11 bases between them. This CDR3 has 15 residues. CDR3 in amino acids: CASSLTGSSYNEQFF. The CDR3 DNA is TGTGCCAGCAGCCTTACAGGGAGCTCCTACAATGAGCAGTTCTTC.

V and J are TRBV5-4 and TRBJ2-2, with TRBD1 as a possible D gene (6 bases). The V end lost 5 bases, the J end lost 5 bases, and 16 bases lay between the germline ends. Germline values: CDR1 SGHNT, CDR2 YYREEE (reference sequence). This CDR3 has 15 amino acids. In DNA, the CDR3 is TGTGCCAGCAGGGGTACCGGGACAACAACCGGGGAGCTGTTTTTT. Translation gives CASRGTGTTTGELFF.